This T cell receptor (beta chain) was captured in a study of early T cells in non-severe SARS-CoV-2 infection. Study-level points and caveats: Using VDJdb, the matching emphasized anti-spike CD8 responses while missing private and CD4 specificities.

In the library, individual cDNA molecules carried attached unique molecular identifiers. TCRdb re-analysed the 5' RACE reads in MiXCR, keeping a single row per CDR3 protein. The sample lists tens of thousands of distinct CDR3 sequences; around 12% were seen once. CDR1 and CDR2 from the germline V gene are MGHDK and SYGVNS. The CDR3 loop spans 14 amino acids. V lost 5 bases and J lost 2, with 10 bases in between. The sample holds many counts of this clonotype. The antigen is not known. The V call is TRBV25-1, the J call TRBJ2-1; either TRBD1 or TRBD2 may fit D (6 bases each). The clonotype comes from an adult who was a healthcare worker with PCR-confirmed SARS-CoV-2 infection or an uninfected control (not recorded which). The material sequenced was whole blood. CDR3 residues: CASSWGATYNEQFF. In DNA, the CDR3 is TGTGCCAGCAGTTGGGGGGCCACCTACAATGAGCAGTTCTTC. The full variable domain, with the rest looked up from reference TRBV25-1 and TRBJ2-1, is EADIYQTPRYLVIGTGKKITLECSQTMGHDKMYWYQQDPGMELHLIHYSYGVNSTEKGDLSSESTVSRIRTEHFPLTLESARPSHTSQYLCASSWGATYNEQFFGPGTRLTVL.